This T cell receptor (beta chain) appears in the sequencing data of a study of blood T cell repertoires in COVID-19. Whole-study context: The origin of the acute and convalescent COVID-19 samples was the United States, Italy and Spain. Sources were T cells, B-cell-depleted T cells, or PBMCs; the material itself was cDNA or gDNA.

As originally analysed: Estimation of nucleated cell counts was performed using reference gene primer amplification. TCRdb keeps only in-frame clones here, not all; method: immunoSEQ multiplex PCR. V and J calls plus clone size are reproduced from that table; the DNA served to infer D and trimming. The sample records under 250,000 clones, approximately 80% being singletons. With V trimmed by 0 bases and J by 5 bases, 3 bases remained unmatched. The CDR3 is 15 amino acids. CDR1 and CDR2 (germline): MGHRA, YSYEKL. Sample: peripheral blood. The chain carries TRBV4-1 and TRBJ1-4, with 7 bases identical to TRBD1. The receptor was derived from a man older than 75 with acute or convalescent COVID-19. CDR3 coding DNA: TGCGCCAGCAGCCAAGATACGGACAGGAATGAAAAACTGTTTTTT. Protein: CASSQDTDRNEKLFF.